Described below is a single T cell receptor beta chain sequence and its context. It has no known antigen specificity. No base-level quality is on record; no much larger clone is a single base apart. The CDR1 and CDR2 encoded by the germline V gene are SQVTM and ANQGSEA. V trim: 6 bases; J trim: 6 bases; unmatched bases: 11. There are 14 amino acids in the CDR3, from cysteine to phenylalanine inclusive. Only the CDR3 part of the read is kept: 42 bases, read in frame from the first base. The sample is drawn from a study of T-cell memory formation after mild COVID-19 listed by TCRdb under 2021. Context from the whole study: Most TCR sequence clusters were specific to one of the two donors. Longitudinal TCRalpha and TCRbeta repertoire sequencing tracked T-cell clones expanding and contracting after mild COVID-19 in a couple of donors. The cohort was made up of two young adult volunteers, one female and one male, who were previously healthy.

PBMCs were isolated by Ficoll-Paque density gradient centrifugation. Beyond this particular receptor, the publication reports: Contracting CD4+ clones turned up mainly in the CM and EM memory subsets, whereas EMRA was where CD8+ clones were enriched. The detection of some responding clones in pre-infection memory suggests that pre-existing cross-reactive memory T cells joined the SARS-CoV-2 response. Only a couple of mild cases were covered by the study, and larger cohorts that include severe cases with pre-infection samples were considered necessary. SARS-CoV-2 specificity was not confirmed for the second-wave clones peaking on day 37. Clones contracting from day 15 to 85 had balanced CD4/CD8 phenotypes, while a second wave expanding from day 15 to 37 was biased towards CD4+.

Sequencer: Illumina NovaSeq 6000. Using 5'RACE with constant-segment primers, TCRalpha and TCRbeta cDNA libraries were constructed, with sample barcodes and unique molecular identifiers added in the process. RNA was extracted from every sample with Trizol reagent. Libraries were amplified in two PCR steps, with a second sample barcode and Illumina TruSeq adapters added in the second step. Libraries were sequenced on an Illumina NovaSeq with 2 x 150 bp paired-end reads. In the authors' own workflow: With migec v1.2.7, reads were demultiplexed and then collapsed into UMI-guided consensus sequences. Using mixcr v2.1.11, UMI consensuses were aligned to TRA and TRB V and J templates and then assembled into clonotypes. Expanded or contracted clonotypes were those called significant by both edgeR and NoisET, with noise models trained on biological replicates. For edgeR calls, the thresholds were a false discovery rate-adjusted p below 0.01 and a log2 fold-change of 1. As an exploratory analysis of dynamics, max-normalized trajectories of the 1000 most abundant clonotypes were examined with PCA combined with hierarchical clustering. Separately sequenced CD4+ and CD8+ repertoires were used to assign a CD4 or CD8 phenotype to each responding clone. Using fastp at Q25 and MiXCR, TCRdb reprocessed the public reads and kept productive beta chains. Rows with one shared CDR3 protein collapse into an entry with the most common genes and DNA. The V and J calls here are based on TCRdb, not the publication. This sample comprises approximately 150,000 distinct CDR3 sequences, around 5.8% of them detected only once. Around 1.9% of the sample belongs to the ten largest clones.

The sequence was collected from an adult woman who had mild COVID-19 (a few samples of this study predate the infection). The sample titles of this study are shuffled in the database, so cell type and time point are left out; the donor was told from shared clones. In this chain, TRBV29-1 is recombined with TRBJ1-1; TRBD1 agrees with 9 junctional bases. The specimen sequenced was PBMCs or a T cell subset sorted from them (not recorded which). The DNA is as follows: TGCAGCGTGTACAACAGGGGGCTCATTTCTGAAGCTTTCTTT. This yields the protein CSVYNRGLISEAFF. With the portions outside the CDR3 filled from the reference TRBV29-1 and TRBJ1-1 genes, the complete variable region becomes SAVISQKPSRDICQRGTSLTIQCQVDSQVTMMFWYRQQPGQSLTLIATANQGSEATYESGFVIDKFPISRPNLTFSTLTVSNMSPEDSSIYLCSVYNRGLISEAFFGQGTRLTVV.